This entry lists 12 T cell receptor beta chains sequenced from one sample in a study of blood T cell repertoires in COVID-19. The protocol was immunoSEQ multiplex PCR, while the TCRdb copy is restricted to in-frame clones and leaves out a portion. Among roughly 170,000 clones listed, 82% were seen once. Sequencing was performed on PBMCs or T cells enriched from blood (not recorded which). The receptors were sampled from a man in his 60s who had recovered from COVID-19.

This chain's CDR3 is CASSQTSGSTDTQYF. The CDR3 DNA reads TGTGCCAGCAGCCAAACTAGCGGGAGCACAGATACGCAGTATTTT. The chain employs TRBV3-1 (or the pseudogene TRBV3-2) and TRBJ2-3, with 9 bases aligning to TRBD2. Germline trimming cut 2 bases from V and 0 bases from J; bases unmatched to any gene: 0. Germline-derived CDR1 and CDR2 are LGHDT and YNNKEL (reference sequence). There are 15 residues in the CDR3.

The CDR3 region has the DNA TGTGCCAGCAGTTTATTGGAGGTGGGGGGCTCCTACAATGAGCAGTTCTTC. Its protein product is CASSLLEVGGSYNEQFF. The chain has TRBV27 and TRBJ2-1, with D possibly matching TRBD2 (6 bases). CDR1 is MNHEY, CDR2 SMNVEV, per germline (reference sequence). Deletions cut 1 base from V and 0 bases from J, with 13 bases between. The CDR3 covers 17 residues.

The genes are TRBV29-1 and TRBJ2-2; D remains ambiguous. In germline, CDR1 is SQVTM, CDR2 ANQGSEA. This CDR3 spans 14 amino acids. V dropped 4 bases and J dropped 4 bases, with 13 bases sitting between them. The CDR3 reads CSVGQASSTGELFF. The CDR3 DNA is TGCAGCGTTGGGCAGGCTTCGAGCACCGGGGAGCTGTTTTTT.

This clone has more than one count but fewer than ten. V usage is TRBV2 and J usage is TRBJ2-7; TRBD1 matches at 7 bases. The CDR3 spans 13 residues. The germline gives CDR1 SNHLY, CDR2 FYNNEI. With V trimmed by 7 bases and J by 4 bases, 7 bases remained unmatched. CDR3 bases: TGTGCCAGCACATCCGGGACAGCATACGAGCAGTACTTC. Translation: CASTSGTAYEQYF.

The CDR3 spells CASSLYLGGDKEQYF. In nucleotides, the CDR3 is TGCGCCAGCAGCTTGTACCTAGGGGGGGATAAGGAGCAGTACTTC. The V and J genes are TRBV5-1 and TRBJ2-7; D is perhaps TRBD2 (7 bases). This CDR3 is 15 amino acids long. CDR1 is SGHRS and CDR2 is YFSETQ in the germline V gene. V was shortened by 1 base and J by 7 bases, with 18 bases between the two germline ends.

The sample holds a few counts of this clone. V gene TRBV5-1 combines with J gene TRBJ2-7; D perhaps matches TRBD2 (5 bases). Trimming removed 0 bases at V and 6 bases at J, with 16 bases between. The CDR3 length is 15 residues. Per germline, CDR1 SGHRS and CDR2 YFSETQ. CDR3 in DNA: TGCGCCAGCAGCTTGGCCGCTGGAACTAGGAGCGAGCAGTACTTC. The encoded protein is CASSLAAGTRSEQYF.

The chain is built from TRBV29-1 and TRBJ2-3, with 12 bases lining up with TRBD2. V gave up 1 base and J gave up 8 bases; unmatched junction bases: 4. CDR3 length: 14 residues. Looked up from germline, CDR1 is SQVTM and CDR2 is ANQGSEA. In nucleotides, the CDR3 is TGCAGCGTTGAAGCCCCTAGCGGGGGGGGTACGCAGTATTTT. Protein sequence: CSVEAPSGGGTQYF.

The chain carries TRBV24-1 and TRBJ1-5; D unclear. The CDR3 spans 12 residues. The germline gives CDR1 KGHDR, CDR2 SFDVKD. V was clipped by 3 bases and J by 4 bases, with 3 bases between them. In DNA, the CDR3 is TGTGCCACCAGTGATCCTAATCAGCCCCAGCATTTT. This translates into CATSDPNQPQHF.

CDR3 protein: CASSATGVTDTQYF. In DNA, the CDR3 is TGTGCCAGCAGCGCGACAGGGGTCACAGATACGCAGTATTTT. The rearrangement joins TRBV27 to TRBJ2-3, with TRBD1 matching 8 bases. Germline V gives CDR1 MNHEY, CDR2 SMNVEV (reference sequence). The CDR3 runs 14 residues. Losses at the gene ends were 6 bases for V and 2 bases for J; bases not matched to a gene: 4.

The chain carries TRBV28 and TRBJ1-2; the match to TRBD1 covers 9 bases. Losses at the gene ends were 5 bases for V and 9 bases for J; bases not matched to a gene: 13. This CDR3 is built from 15 residues. CDR1 MDHEN and CDR2 SYDVKM come from the germline V gene. In nucleotides, the CDR3 is TGTGCCAGCAGTCAACCGGGACAGGGAGCCAGTAGCTACACCTTC. As protein: CASSQPGQGASSYTF.

The rearrangement links TRBV19 to TRBJ1-6; 8 positions match TRBD1. Germline V gene data show CDR1 as LNHDA and CDR2 as SQIVND (reference sequence). The CDR3 is 16 residues long. Trimming cost V 6 bases and J 10 bases; bases outside gene matches: 14. For the CDR3, the DNA is TGTGCCAGTAGCCAATTCAACTCAGGGGGCATGTCACCCCTCCACTTT. Protein: CASSQFNSGGMSPLHF.

This clone showed up just once. The chain recombines TRBV5-6 with TRBJ2-3; D is possibly TRBD1 (5 bases). Germline CDR1 reads SGHDT; CDR2 reads YYEEEE. The CDR3 spans 17 residues. Between the trimmed V and J ends, which lost 1 base and 0 bases, there was a span of 15 bases. In DNA, the CDR3 is TGTGCCAGCAGCTTGTCGATGGACATTGATAGCACAGATACGCAGTATTTT. It specifies CASSLSMDIDSTDTQYF. Using reference TRBV5-6 and TRBJ2-3 for the parts outside the CDR3, the full variable domain is DAGVTQSPTHLIKTRGQQVTLRCSPKSGHDTVSWYQQALGQGPQFIFQYYEEEERQRGNFPDRFSGHQFPNYSSELNVNALLLGDSALYLCASSLSMDIDSTDTQYFGPGTRLTVL.